This T cell receptor (beta chain) was captured by sequencing in a study of blood T cell repertoires in COVID-19. Trimming shortened V by 5 bases and J by 4 bases, and 18 bases separated the two germline ends. Germline V gene data show CDR1 as LGHNT and CDR2 as FRNRAP. The CDR3 length is 16 residues. The data were produced by immunoSEQ multiplex PCR, yet TCRdb's version contains in-frame clones alone and is incomplete. The sample lists hundreds of thousands of clones; around nine tenths were seen once. This sequence was found in a woman aged 25 to 45 who had recovered from COVID-19. Specimen: PBMCs or T cells enriched from blood (not recorded which). The V gene is TRBV12-5, the J gene TRBJ2-1; perhaps TRBD2 as D (6 bases). The CDR3 region has the DNA TGTGCTAGTGGTCTCGTGGGTAGCGGCAAATACAATGAGCAGTTCTTC. Translation gives CASGLVGSGKYNEQFF. The entire variable domain, with the rest obtained from reference TRBV12-5 and TRBJ2-1, is as follows: DARVTQTPRHKVTEMGQEVTMRCQPILGHNTVFWYRQTMMQGLELLAYFRNRAPLDDSGMPKDRFSAEMPDATLATLKIQPSEPRDSAVYFCASGLVGSGKYNEQFFGPGTRLTVL.